Listed here are 22 T cell receptor beta chains from one sample, sequenced in a study of human T cells and chemical hapten exposure. Time point specified: pre-sensitization, week 0. The treatment denotes: therapeutic diphenylcyclopropenone sensitization with weekly scalp DPC. TCRdb processed the RACE reads anew with MiXCR; each CDR3 protein has one entry. The sample holds over 55,000 distinct CDR3 sequences; 9.9% are singletons and the top ten take roughly a tenth. Sequencing used whole blood, obtained in connection with sensitization to the hapten diphenylcyclopropenone (DPC). These receptors were obtained from a man aged 35 to 55 with alopecia areata. Some clones in this sample may be carry-over from other donors' samples.

This clonotype was seen more than once but under ten times. V gene TRBV7-7 combines with J gene TRBJ2-2; D gene uncertain. The CDR3 runs 15 residues. Germline CDR1 is SSHAT and CDR2 is FNYEAQ (reference sequence). V lost 5 bases, J lost 0 bases, and 10 bases lay in between. The DNA for the CDR3 is TGTGCCAGCAGCCAGTTGACGGCGAACACCGGGGAGCTGTTTTTT. Protein product: CASSQLTANTGELFF.

This clonotype came up many times. The rearrangement uses TRBV6-2 or TRBV6-3 and TRBJ2-2; D not resolved. CDR1 and CDR2 (germline): MNHEY, SVGEGT. Trimming shortened V by 5 bases and J by 3 bases, and 7 bases separated the two germline ends. The CDR3 length is 13 residues. CDR3 residues: CASSRSDTGELFF. The CDR3 nucleotides read TGTGCCAGCAGTCGCAGTGACACCGGGGAGCTGTTTTTT.

This clonotype was counted at least ten times. The rearrangement uses TRBV20-1 and TRBJ2-2; TRBD2 matches 10 bases. Germline V gives CDR1 DFQATT, CDR2 SNEGSKA (reference sequence). The CDR3 extends over 15 amino acids. The ends lost 0 bases at V and 3 bases at J; junction bases unmatched: 1. The CDR3 DNA follows: TGCAGTGCTAGAGATGGGACTAGCGACACCGGGGAGCTGTTTTTT. This sequence encodes CSARDGTSDTGELFF.

This clonotype was observed a few times. The chain has TRBV28 and TRBJ1-2, with 9 bases fitting TRBD1. Trimming removed 4 bases from V and 4 bases from J; junction bases left unmatched: 7. Germline V lookup: CDR1 MDHEN, CDR2 SYDVKM. This CDR3 spans 15 amino acids. The CDR3 protein is CASSSGQGRFYGYTF. The CDR3 nucleotides are TGTGCCAGCAGTTCGGGACAGGGCCGTTTCTATGGCTACACCTTC.

This clonotype was picked up a small number of times. The CDR3 region is CASSVAWADTQYF. CDR3 nucleotides: TGTGCCAGCAGCGTAGCTTGGGCAGATACGCAGTATTTT. The chain recombines TRBV9 with TRBJ2-3; no clear D. The germline gives CDR1 SGDLS, CDR2 YYNGEE. This CDR3 is built from 13 residues. Deletions cut 0 bases from V and 4 bases from J, with 6 bases between.

This clonotype was counted ten times or more. V and J are TRBV5-4 and TRBJ2-3; 8 bases are shared with TRBD2. Losses at the gene ends were 7 bases for V and 2 bases for J; bases not matched to a gene: 12. The CDR3 extends over 16 amino acids. From germline, CDR1 is SGHNT and CDR2 YYREEE (reference sequence). CDR3 region: CASSRPASGSTDTQYF. CDR3 coding DNA: TGTGCCAGCTCCAGGCCGGCTAGCGGGTCCACAGATACGCAGTATTTT.

The chain uses TRBV6-1 and TRBJ2-1, with 9 bases aligning to TRBD2. This CDR3 has 16 residues. Germline V lookup: CDR1 MNHNS, CDR2 SASEGT. The junction had 6 bases not matched to a gene; V was cut back by 6 bases and J by 0 bases. CDR3 protein: CASRGLARSSYNEQFF. The CDR3 DNA reads as TGTGCCAGCAGAGGACTAGCGCGTAGCTCCTACAATGAGCAGTTCTTC.

The V call is TRBV9, the J call TRBJ2-2; D not certain. The CDR3 is 14 residues long. V was shortened by 0 bases and J by 6 bases, with 9 bases between the two germline ends. The germline V gene has CDR1 SGDLS and CDR2 YYNGEE. CDR3 sequence: CASSVAVSPGELFF. In nucleotides, the CDR3 is TGTGCCAGCAGCGTAGCTGTTAGCCCCGGGGAGCTGTTTTTT.

The chain recombines TRBV9 with TRBJ2-7; D gene uncertain. Looked up from germline, CDR1 is SGDLS and CDR2 is YYNGEE. V shed 3 bases and J shed 3 bases, with 13 bases lying between them. The CDR3 loop spans 14 amino acids. The CDR3 nucleotides are TGTGCCAGCAGCGAGGGCCGGTCGGGCTACGAGCAGTACTTC. Amino acids: CASSEGRSGYEQYF.

This clonotype was found many times. This chain uses TRBV7-3 with TRBJ2-2; maybe TRBD2 (6 bases). CDR3 length equals 14 residues. Trimming left V 5 bases short and J 6 bases short, with 13 bases between. Germline V gene data show CDR1 as SGHTA and CDR2 as FQGTGA. The CDR3 DNA follows: TGTGCCAGCAGCCCGTACGGGGACTCCGGGGAGCTGTTTTTT. Its translation is CASSPYGDSGELFF.

This clonotype was detected a few times. This chain connects TRBV12-3 or TRBV12-4 to TRBJ2-1; possibly TRBD1 or TRBD2 for D (6 bases each). This CDR3 comprises 16 residues. Deletions cut 5 bases from V and 7 bases from J, with 21 bases between. CDR3 loop: CASSLHGGERRNEQFF. In DNA form, the CDR3 reads TGTGCCAGCAGTCTCCACGGGGGCGAAAGAAGAAATGAGCAGTTCTTC.

This clonotype was detected many times. This chain's CDR3 is CSVDGRGRTYNEQFF. CDR3 DNA sequence: TGCAGCGTTGATGGCAGGGGGCGTACCTACAATGAGCAGTTCTTC. The V call is TRBV29-1, the J call TRBJ2-1; 8 nucleotides match TRBD1. The V segment lost 3 bases and the J segment 2 bases; nucleotides outside the gene matches: 6. Germline V CDR1 and CDR2: SQVTM, ANQGSEA. CDR3 length: 15 amino acids.

The rearrangement links TRBV20-1 to TRBJ2-3; D remains ambiguous. V lost 1 base and J lost 2, with 1 base in between. Germline V gives CDR1 DFQATT, CDR2 SNEGSKA (reference sequence). The CDR3 extends over 11 amino acids. CDR3: CSARVTDTQYF. The DNA for the CDR3 is TGCAGTGCTAGAGTCACAGATACGCAGTATTTT.

This clonotype has ten or more counts. This chain uses TRBV3-1 with TRBJ2-7; 13 bases align to TRBD2. The CDR3 sequence is 16 residues long. The germline gives CDR1 LGHDT, CDR2 YNNKEL (reference sequence). Germline trimming cut 2 bases from V and 3 bases from J; bases unmatched to any gene: 4. CDR3 residues: CASSQPLAGGFYEQYF. The DNA of the CDR3 is TGTGCCAGCAGCCAACCACTAGCGGGAGGGTTCTACGAGCAGTACTTC.

This clonotype was picked up many times. The chain recombines TRBV11-2 with TRBJ2-3; D call uncertain. The germline V gene encodes CDR1 SGHAT and CDR2 FQNNGV. Between the trimmed V and J ends, which lost 3 bases and 0 bases, there was a span of 10 bases. CDR3 length equals 15 residues. CDR3 sequence: CASSFYGVSTDTQYF. The DNA of the CDR3 is TGTGCCAGCAGCTTTTACGGAGTTAGCACAGATACGCAGTATTTT.

This clonotype was seen many times. The rearrangement joins TRBV28 to TRBJ2-7; D is unclear. Germline V lookup: CDR1 MDHEN, CDR2 SYDVKM. CDR3 size: 12 residues. Trimming took 2 bases from V and 3 from J, leaving 5 bases between them. DNA for the CDR3: TGTGCCAGCAGTTTACTCAGCTACGAGCAGTACTTC. Translating it yields CASSLLSYEQYF.

This clonotype was found many times. This rearrangement joins TRBV29-1 to TRBJ2-2; the match to TRBD1 covers 7 bases. The ends lost 6 bases at V and 5 bases at J; junction bases unmatched: 6. CDR3 size: 13 residues. Per germline, CDR1 SQVTM and CDR2 ANQGSEA. The CDR3 DNA is TGCAGCGTCGCGGACAGGAAGACCGGGGAGCTGTTTTTT. Translation gives CSVADRKTGELFF.

The rearrangement links TRBV7-2 to TRBJ1-1; D is ambiguous. This CDR3 is 13 amino acids long. Germline V lookup: CDR1 SGHTA, CDR2 FQGNSA. The ends were cut back, 4 bases at V and 3 bases at J, with 9 bases in the middle. The chain's CDR3 is CASSSDFDTEAFF. The CDR3 DNA reads TGTGCCAGCAGCTCTGACTTCGACACTGAAGCTTTCTTT.

At least ten counts were recorded for this clonotype. The chain joins TRBV28 to TRBJ2-5; D remains unclear. The length of the CDR3 is 13 residues. V was shortened by 2 bases and J by 5 bases, with 9 bases between the two germline ends. Germline-derived CDR1 and CDR2 are MDHEN and SYDVKM. The CDR3 DNA reads as TGTGCCAGCAGTTTACGCAGTCCGGAGACCCAGTACTTC. It translates to CASSLRSPETQYF.

This clonotype was detected only a few times. The CDR3 sequence: CASSWLGTDSPYEQYF. CDR3 DNA sequence: TGTGCCAGCAGCTGGCTCGGGACGGATTCACCCTACGAGCAGTACTTC. V is TRBV28 and J is TRBJ2-7; either TRBD1 or TRBD2 may fit D (5 bases each). CDR1 is MDHEN and CDR2 is SYDVKM in the germline V gene. The V gene lost 6 bases and the J gene lost 2 bases, with 20 bases spanning the gap. The CDR3 contains 16 residues. Complete variable domain (other parts from reference TRBV28 and TRBJ2-7): DVKVTQSSRYLVKRTGEKVFLECVQDMDHENMFWYRQDPGLGLRLIYFSYDVKMKEKGDIPEGYSVSREKKERFSLILESASTNQTSMYLCASSWLGTDSPYEQYFGPGTRLTVT.

This chain links TRBV6-5 with TRBJ1-1; no clear D. The CDR3 totals 16 residues. Germline values: CDR1 MNHEY, CDR2 SVGAGI. V gave up 0 bases and J gave up 4 bases, with 15 bases separating them. CDR3: CASSYSVSPIVTEAFF. The DNA for the CDR3 is TGTGCCAGCAGTTACTCCGTGTCCCCGATTGTCACTGAAGCTTTCTTT.

This clonotype was counted at least ten times. The chain couples TRBV7-9 to TRBJ2-5, with 9 bases that match TRBD1. In germline, CDR1 is SEHNR, CDR2 FQNEAQ (reference sequence). Unmatched junction bases numbered 8, after V lost 5 bases and J lost 4 bases. CDR3 length equals 15 residues. The CDR3 coding sequence is TGTGCCAGCAGCGCGGGACAGGGTTTTATAGAGACCCAGTACTTC. This encodes CASSAGQGFIETQYF.